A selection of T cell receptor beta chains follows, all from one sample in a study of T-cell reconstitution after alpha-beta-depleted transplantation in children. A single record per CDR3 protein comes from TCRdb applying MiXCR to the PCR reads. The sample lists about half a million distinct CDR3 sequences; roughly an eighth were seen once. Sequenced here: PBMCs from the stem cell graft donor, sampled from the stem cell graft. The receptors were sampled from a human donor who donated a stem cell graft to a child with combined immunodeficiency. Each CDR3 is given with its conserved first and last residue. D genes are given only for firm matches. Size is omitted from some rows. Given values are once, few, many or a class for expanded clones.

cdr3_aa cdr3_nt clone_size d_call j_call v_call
CATSDLAGKETQYF TGTGCCACCAGTGATTTAGCGGGAAAAGAGACCCAGTACTTC - TRBD2 TRBJ2-5 TRBV24-1
CASKGRDDSPLHF TGCGCCAGTAAAGGACGGGATGATTCACCCCTCCACTTT few - TRBJ1-6 TRBV5-1
CAWTKTATGADTQYF TGTGCCTGGACCAAGACAGCTACCGGGGCAGATACGCAGTATTTT few - TRBJ2-3 TRBV30
CARAGGPPYNEQFF TGTGCCCGAGCAGGGGGGCCCCCTTACAATGAGCAGTTCTTC many - TRBJ2-1 TRBV30
CASSLAPGLAERTQYF TGCGCCAGCAGCTTGGCCCCCGGACTAGCAGAAAGGACCCAGTACTTC - TRBD2 TRBJ2-5 TRBV5-1
CASSLVGGGEQFF TGTGCCAGCAGCTTAGTCGGAGGTGGTGAGCAGTTCTTC few - TRBJ2-1 TRBV7-9
CASSPLWGQGLNTGELFF TGTGCCAGCAGTCCACTATGGGGACAGGGATTGAACACCGGGGAGCTGTTTTTT - TRBD1 TRBJ2-2 TRBV12-3/TRBV12-4
CASTFQSSYNEQFF TGTGCCAGCACTTTCCAGAGCTCCTACAATGAGCAGTTCTTC few - TRBJ2-1 TRBV12-3/TRBV12-4
CATSIRGLDADTQYF TGTGCCACCAGCATCAGGGGATTGGACGCAGATACGCAGTATTTT many - TRBJ2-3 TRBV15
CASSPRLDGEKLFF TGTGCCAGCAGCCCCCGCCTGGACGGTGAAAAACTGTTTTTT - - TRBJ1-4 TRBV12-3/TRBV12-4
CASSQVALDNSPLHF TGCGCCAGCAGCCAAGTCGCCCTGGATAATTCACCCCTCCACTTT - - TRBJ1-6 TRBV4-3
CASRGTLGRSSTDTQYF TGTGCCAGCAGAGGGACCCTTGGAAGGTCGAGCACAGATACGCAGTATTTT few - TRBJ2-3 TRBV12-3/TRBV12-4
CASSLSGEPRNTIYF TGTGCCAGCAGCTTATCCGGGGAACCCAGAAACACCATATATTTT - - TRBJ1-3 TRBV7-9
CASSFIGNTGELFF TGTGCCAGCAGCTTCATTGGGAACACCGGGGAGCTGTTTTTT - - TRBJ2-2 TRBV7-6
CATSAPGGRYEQYF TGTGCCACCAGTGCTCCGGGAGGGCGGTACGAGCAGTACTTC many TRBD2 TRBJ2-7 TRBV24-1
CAISESEGRSSYEQYF TGTGCCATCAGTGAGTCGGAGGGCAGAAGCTCCTACGAGCAGTACTTC many - TRBJ2-7 TRBV10-3
CASSRMNGGEKLFF TGTGCCAGCAGTCGGATGAACGGCGGTGAAAAACTGTTTTTT few - TRBJ1-4 TRBV19
CASRTIGLLLGDTQYF TGTGCCAGCAGAACAATTGGACTACTCCTGGGAGATACGCAGTATTTT many - TRBJ2-3 TRBV3-1
CASSPPGQGDEQYF TGTGCCAGCAGCCCGCCGGGACAGGGTGACGAGCAGTACTTC once TRBD1 TRBJ2-7 TRBV11-1
CAISDASGGNEQFF TGTGCCATCAGTGACGCATCGGGAGGAAATGAGCAGTTCTTC many TRBD2 TRBJ2-1 TRBV10-3
CSVDSASEETQYF TGCAGCGTTGATAGTGCCTCAGAAGAGACCCAGTACTTC few - TRBJ2-5 TRBV29-1
CASSLWADSSYNEQFF TGTGCCAGCAGTTTATGGGCAGATTCCTCCTACAATGAGCAGTTCTTC many - TRBJ2-1 TRBV27
CASSFPGTSVNNEQFF TGTGCCAGCAGCTTCCCCGGGACTAGCGTCAACAATGAGCAGTTCTTC - TRBD2 TRBJ2-1 TRBV11-1
CASSLTGPNTEAFF TGTGCCAGCAGCTTGACCGGTCCGAACACTGAAGCTTTCTTT few - TRBJ1-1 TRBV7-9
CASSLAFREPSTDTQYF TGTGCCAGCAGCTTGGCCTTTCGGGAACCGAGCACAGATACGCAGTATTTT - - TRBJ2-3 TRBV5-4
CASSIAGASIGFF TGTGCCAGCAGTATAGCGGGGGCCAGCATTGGGTTCTTC - TRBD2 TRBJ2-1 TRBV2
CASSSRRLAGVFYEQYF TGTGCCAGCAGCTCCCGGAGACTAGCGGGAGTTTTTTACGAGCAGTACTTC many TRBD2 TRBJ2-7 TRBV5-6
CASSFSRGTEAFF TGTGCCAGCAGCTTTTCTAGGGGCACTGAAGCTTTCTTT few - TRBJ1-1 TRBV7-9
CSVEDSSYGYTF TGCAGCGTTGAAGACAGTAGCTATGGCTACACCTTC many - TRBJ1-2 TRBV29-1
CASSLPMADTQYF TGCGCCAGCAGCTTGCCGATGGCAGATACGCAGTATTTT many - TRBJ2-3 TRBV5-1
CASGRDRHNEQFF TGTGCCAGCGGCCGGGACAGACACAATGAGCAGTTCTTC - TRBD1 TRBJ2-1 TRBV18
CASSQGVAPVYEQYF TGCGCCAGCAGCCAGGGCGTAGCTCCTGTCTACGAGCAGTACTTC few - TRBJ2-7 TRBV4-3
CASKGTGDGEQYF TGCGCCAGCAAGGGGACAGGGGACGGGGAGCAGTACTTC many TRBD1 TRBJ2-7 TRBV5-1
CASSPSGGVEKLFF TGTGCCAGCAGCCCGTCGGGGGGGGTTGAAAAACTGTTTTTT - - TRBJ1-4 TRBV7-8
CASRPRESYEQYF TGTGCCAGCAGGCCCAGGGAATCCTACGAGCAGTACTTC many - TRBJ2-7 TRBV12-3/TRBV12-4
CASSQGQIANIQYF TGTGCCAGCAGCCAAGGCCAGATCGCAAACATTCAGTACTTC - - TRBJ2-4 TRBV3-1
CSAALVLAGKYNEQFF TGCAGTGCTGCCCTAGTGCTAGCGGGAAAATACAATGAGCAGTTCTTC - TRBD2 TRBJ2-1 TRBV20-1
CASSPGLGGNTGELFF TGCGCCAGCAGCCCAGGGCTTGGCGGGAACACCGGGGAGCTGTTTTTT few - TRBJ2-2 TRBV4-1
CATGYSSTDTQYF TGTGCCACGGGGTACTCTAGCACAGATACGCAGTATTTT - - TRBJ2-3 TRBV12-3/TRBV12-4
CASKLLDQGYTF TGTGCCAGCAAATTACTCGACCAGGGCTACACCTTC few - TRBJ1-2 TRBV6-2/TRBV6-3
CATSDGGNEQFF TGTGCCACCAGTGATGGCGGTAATGAGCAGTTCTTC many - TRBJ2-1 TRBV24-1
CASSESVLGGQGQPQHF TGTGCCAGCAGTGAATCGGTACTCGGGGGGCAAGGTCAGCCCCAGCATTTT - - TRBJ1-5 TRBV6-1
CASSPHMNSPLHF TGTGCCAGCAGCCCCCATATGAATTCACCCCTCCACTTT many - TRBJ1-6 TRBV6-1
CASSFRTGPTGELFF TGTGCCAGCAGTTTTCGGACAGGGCCCACCGGGGAGCTGTTTTTT many TRBD1 TRBJ2-2 TRBV7-2
CASSNTAGDTQYF TGTGCCAGCAGCAACACAGCCGGTGATACGCAGTATTTT few - TRBJ2-3 TRBV7-2
CASSTRSGEQFF TGTGCCAGCAGCACACGTAGCGGGGAGCAGTTCTTC - TRBD2 TRBJ2-1 TRBV7-6
CASSCRDSSYEQYF TGCGCCAGCAGCTGCAGGGACAGCTCCTACGAGCAGTACTTC - TRBD1 TRBJ2-7 TRBV5-1
CASSPGPNNSPLHF TGCGCCAGCAGCCCGGGCCCTAATAATTCACCCCTCCACTTT few - TRBJ1-6 TRBV5-1
CASSPQGLLAIAFF TGTGCCAGCTCACCACAGGGACTACTAGCAATCGCGTTCTTC few TRBD2 TRBJ2-1 TRBV18
CASSLRAIPYYGYTF TGTGCCAGCAGCCTCAGAGCCATCCCATACTATGGCTACACCTTC many - TRBJ1-2 TRBV6-5